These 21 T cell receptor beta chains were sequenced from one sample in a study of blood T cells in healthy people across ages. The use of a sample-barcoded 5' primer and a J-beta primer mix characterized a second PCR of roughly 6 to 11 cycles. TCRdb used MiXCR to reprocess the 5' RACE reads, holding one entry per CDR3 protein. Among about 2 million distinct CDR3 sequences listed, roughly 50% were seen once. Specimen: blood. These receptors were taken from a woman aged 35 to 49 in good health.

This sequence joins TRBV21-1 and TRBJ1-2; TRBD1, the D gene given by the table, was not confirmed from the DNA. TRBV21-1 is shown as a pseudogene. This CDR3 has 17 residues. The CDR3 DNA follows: TGTGCCAGCAGCAAAGGATCAGGACAGGGCGAGGGCTATGGCTACACCTTC. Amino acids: CASSKGSGQGEGYGYTF.

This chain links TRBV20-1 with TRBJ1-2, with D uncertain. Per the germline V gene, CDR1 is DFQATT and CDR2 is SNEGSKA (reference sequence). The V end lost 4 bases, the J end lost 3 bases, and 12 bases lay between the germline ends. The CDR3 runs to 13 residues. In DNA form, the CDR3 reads TGCAGTGCTACCTGGTCTGGAGACTATGGCTACACCTTC. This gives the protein CSATWSGDYGYTF.

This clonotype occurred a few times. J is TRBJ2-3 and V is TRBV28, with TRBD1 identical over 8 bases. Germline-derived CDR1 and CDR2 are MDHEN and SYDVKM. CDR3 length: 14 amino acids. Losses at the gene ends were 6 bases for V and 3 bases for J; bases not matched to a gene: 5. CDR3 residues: CASSKNRGTDTQYF. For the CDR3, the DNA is TGTGCCAGCAGCAAGAACAGGGGGACAGATACGCAGTATTTT. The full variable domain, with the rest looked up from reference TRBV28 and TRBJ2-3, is DVKVTQSSRYLVKRTGEKVFLECVQDMDHENMFWYRQDPGLGLRLIYFSYDVKMKEKGDIPEGYSVSREKKERFSLILESASTNQTSMYLCASSKNRGTDTQYFGPGTRLTVL.

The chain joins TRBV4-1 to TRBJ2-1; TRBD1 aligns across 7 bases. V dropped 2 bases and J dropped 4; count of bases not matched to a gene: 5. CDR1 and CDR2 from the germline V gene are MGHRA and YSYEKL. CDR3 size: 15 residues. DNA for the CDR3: TGCGCCAGCAGCCAAAGCGGACAGGCGTACAATGAGCAGTTCTTC. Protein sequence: CASSQSGQAYNEQFF.

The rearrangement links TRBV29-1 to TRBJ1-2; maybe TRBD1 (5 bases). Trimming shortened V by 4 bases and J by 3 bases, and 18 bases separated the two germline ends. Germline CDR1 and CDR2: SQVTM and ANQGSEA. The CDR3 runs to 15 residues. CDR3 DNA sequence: TGCAGCGTTGGAGGATTGGGGGGATTGGACTATGGCTACACCTTC. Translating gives CSVGGLGGLDYGYTF.

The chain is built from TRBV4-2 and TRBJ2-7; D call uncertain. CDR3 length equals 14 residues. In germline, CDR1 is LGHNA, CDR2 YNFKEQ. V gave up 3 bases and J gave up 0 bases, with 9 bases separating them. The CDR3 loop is CASSQAASSYEQYF. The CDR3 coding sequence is TGTGCCAGCAGCCAGGCAGCCTCCTCCTACGAGCAGTACTTC.

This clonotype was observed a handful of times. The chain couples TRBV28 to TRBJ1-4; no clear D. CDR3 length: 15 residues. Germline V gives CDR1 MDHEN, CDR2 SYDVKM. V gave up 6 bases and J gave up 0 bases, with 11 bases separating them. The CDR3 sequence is CASSLPQTTNEKLFF. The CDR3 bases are TGTGCCAGCAGCCTCCCCCAGACAACTAATGAAAAACTGTTTTTT. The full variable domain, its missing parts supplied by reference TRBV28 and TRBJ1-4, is DVKVTQSSRYLVKRTGEKVFLECVQDMDHENMFWYRQDPGLGLRLIYFSYDVKMKEKGDIPEGYSVSREKKERFSLILESASTNQTSMYLCASSLPQTTNEKLFFGSGTQLSVL.

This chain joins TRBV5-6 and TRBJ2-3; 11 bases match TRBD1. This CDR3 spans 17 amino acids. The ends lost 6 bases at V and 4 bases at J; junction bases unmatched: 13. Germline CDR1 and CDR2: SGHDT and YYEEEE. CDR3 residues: CASTAWLWTGGSDTQYF. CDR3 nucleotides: TGTGCCAGCACCGCTTGGTTGTGGACAGGGGGCTCAGATACGCAGTATTTT.

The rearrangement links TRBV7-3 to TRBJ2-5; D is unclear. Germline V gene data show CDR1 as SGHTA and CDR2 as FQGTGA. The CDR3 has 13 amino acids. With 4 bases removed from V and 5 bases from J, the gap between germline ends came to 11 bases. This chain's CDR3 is CASSWRLGETQYF. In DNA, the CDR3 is TGTGCCAGCAGCTGGCGCCTCGGCGAGACCCAGTACTTC.

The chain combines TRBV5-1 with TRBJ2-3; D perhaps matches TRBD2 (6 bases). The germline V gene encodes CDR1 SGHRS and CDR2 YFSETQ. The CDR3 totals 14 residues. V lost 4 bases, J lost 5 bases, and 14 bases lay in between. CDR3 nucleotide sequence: TGCGCCAGCAGCCAGGAGGGCGCACAAGATACGCAGTATTTT. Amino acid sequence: CASSQEGAQDTQYF.

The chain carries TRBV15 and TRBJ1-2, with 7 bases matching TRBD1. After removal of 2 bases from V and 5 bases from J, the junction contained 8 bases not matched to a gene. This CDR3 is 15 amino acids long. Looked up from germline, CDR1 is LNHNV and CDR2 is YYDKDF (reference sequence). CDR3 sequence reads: CATSRRGTAFYGYTF. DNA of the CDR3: TGTGCCACCAGCAGACGTGGGACAGCCTTTTATGGCTACACCTTC.

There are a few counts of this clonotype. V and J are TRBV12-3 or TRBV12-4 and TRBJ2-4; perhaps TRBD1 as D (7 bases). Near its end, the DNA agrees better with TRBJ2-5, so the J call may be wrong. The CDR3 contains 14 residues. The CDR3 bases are TGTGCCAGCAGTGCGGGACAGACCCAAGAGACCCAGTACTTC. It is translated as CASSAGQTQETQYF.

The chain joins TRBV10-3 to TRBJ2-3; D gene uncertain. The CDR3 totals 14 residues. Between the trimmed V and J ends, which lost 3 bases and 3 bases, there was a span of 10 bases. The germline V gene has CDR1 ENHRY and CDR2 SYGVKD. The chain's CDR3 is CAISEGLKTDTQYF. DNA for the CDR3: TGTGCCATCAGTGAAGGTTTGAAGACAGATACGCAGTATTTT.

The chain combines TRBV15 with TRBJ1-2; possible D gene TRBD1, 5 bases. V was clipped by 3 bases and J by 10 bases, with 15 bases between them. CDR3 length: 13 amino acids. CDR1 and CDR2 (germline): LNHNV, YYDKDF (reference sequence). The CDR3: CATSRSRDYLYTF. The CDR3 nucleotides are TGTGCCACCAGCAGGAGTCGGGACTACCTCTACACCTTC.

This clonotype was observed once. CDR3 coding DNA: TGCGCCAGCAGCTATGGGGATCCCGGGACACACTCTAACTATGGCTACACCTTC. As protein: CASSYGDPGTHSNYGYTF. The chain carries TRBV5-1 and TRBJ1-2; TRBD1 might be the D (6 bases). The CDR3 is 18 amino acids. Trimming took off 3 bases at V and 0 bases at J, with 21 bases between the two ends. Looked up from germline, CDR1 is SGHRS and CDR2 is YFSETQ. Combining the CDR3 with reference TRBV5-1 and TRBJ1-2 gives the whole variable domain KAGVTQTPRYLIKTRGQQVTLSCSPISGHRSVSWYQQTPGQGLQFLFEYFSETQRNKGNFPGRFSGRQFSNSRSEMNVSTLELGDSALYLCASSYGDPGTHSNYGYTFGSGTRLTVV.

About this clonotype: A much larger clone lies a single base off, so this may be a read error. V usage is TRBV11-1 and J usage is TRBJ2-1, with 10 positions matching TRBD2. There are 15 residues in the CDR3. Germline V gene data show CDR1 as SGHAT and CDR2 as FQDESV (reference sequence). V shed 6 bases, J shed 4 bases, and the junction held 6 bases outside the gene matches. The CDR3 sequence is CASRSSAGGYNEQFF. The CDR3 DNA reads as TGTGCCAGCAGGTCCTCAGCGGGGGGGTACAATGAGCAGTTCTTC.

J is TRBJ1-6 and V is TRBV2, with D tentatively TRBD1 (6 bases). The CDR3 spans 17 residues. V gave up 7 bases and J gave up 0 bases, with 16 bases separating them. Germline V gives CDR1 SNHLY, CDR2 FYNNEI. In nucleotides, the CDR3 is TGTGCCAGCAATCCCGGGAGGGGGAGCTCCTATAATTCACCCCTCCACTTT. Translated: CASNPGRGSSYNSPLHF.

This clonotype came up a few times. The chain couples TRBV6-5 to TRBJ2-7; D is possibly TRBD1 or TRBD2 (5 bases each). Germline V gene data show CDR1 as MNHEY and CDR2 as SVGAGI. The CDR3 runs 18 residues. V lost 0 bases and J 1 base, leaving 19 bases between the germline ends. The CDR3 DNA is TGTGCCAGCAGTTACTCGATAGGGACGTCTCGATCATCCTACGAGCAGTACTTC. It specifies CASSYSIGTSRSSYEQYF.

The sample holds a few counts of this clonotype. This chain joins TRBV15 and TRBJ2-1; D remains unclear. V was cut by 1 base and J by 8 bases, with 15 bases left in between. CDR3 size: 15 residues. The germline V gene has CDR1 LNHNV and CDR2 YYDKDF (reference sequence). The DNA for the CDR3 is TGTGCCACCAGCAGAGTGGGGAATACTCAGGATGAGCAGTTCTTC. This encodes CATSRVGNTQDEQFF.

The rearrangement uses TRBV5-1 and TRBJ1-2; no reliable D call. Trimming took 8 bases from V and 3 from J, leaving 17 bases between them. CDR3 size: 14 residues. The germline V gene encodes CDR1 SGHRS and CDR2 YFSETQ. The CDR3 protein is CASTDWAGDYGYTF. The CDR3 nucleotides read TGCGCCAGTACGGATTGGGCAGGAGACTATGGCTACACCTTC.

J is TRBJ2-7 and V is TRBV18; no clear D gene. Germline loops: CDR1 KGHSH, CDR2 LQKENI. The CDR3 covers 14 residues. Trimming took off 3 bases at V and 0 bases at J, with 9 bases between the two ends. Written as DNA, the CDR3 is TGTGCCAGCTCACCGGTCCTAAGCTCCTACGAGCAGTACTTC. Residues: CASSPVLSSYEQYF.